This passage covers 27 T cell receptor beta chains from one sample sequenced in a study of CD8 T cells in ankylosing spondylitis. Via MiXCR, TCRdb re-called the 5' RACE reads, giving one row per CDR3 protein. The sample shows around 150,000 distinct CDR3 sequences, around 42% of them seen only once. The specimen sequenced was synovial fluid, either unsorted or a sorted T cell fraction (not recorded which). All receptors come from a male donor with ankylosing spondylitis.

V and J are TRBV12-3 or TRBV12-4 and TRBJ2-2; D not certain. The germline V and J ends were trimmed by 6 bases and 6 bases, with 11 bases remaining between them. This CDR3 region has 13 residues. CDR3 amino acids: CASSHLRPGELFF. For the CDR3, the DNA is TGTGCCAGCAGCCACCTTCGTCCCGGGGAGCTGTTTTTT.

The chain couples TRBV27 to TRBJ2-7, with TRBD2 as a possible D gene (5 bases). This CDR3 is built from 11 residues. V lost 8 bases and J lost 5, with 10 bases in between. CDR1 and CDR2 from the germline V gene are MNHEY and SMNVEV (reference sequence). The CDR3 here is CASGPSHEQYF. The CDR3 nucleotides are TGTGCCAGCGGCCCTAGCCACGAGCAGTACTTC.

The J gene is TRBJ2-3, the V gene TRBV5-4; perhaps TRBD2 as D (6 bases). The ends were cut back, 6 bases at V and 1 base at J, with 18 bases in the middle. The CDR3 runs 16 residues. Per the germline V gene, CDR1 is SGHNT and CDR2 is YYREEE (reference sequence). Here the CDR3 reads CASTNYRDSRTDTQYF. The CDR3, as DNA: TGTGCCAGCACCAACTACCGGGACTCCCGCACAGATACGCAGTATTTT.

This chain uses TRBV11-1 with TRBJ2-6; D unresolved. Germline CDR1 reads SGHAT; CDR2 reads FQDESV (reference sequence). CDR3 size: 19 residues. V dropped 2 bases and J dropped 3 bases, with 20 bases sitting between them. The chain's CDR3 is CASSLTSAHVGYGANVLTF. For the CDR3, the DNA is TGTGCCAGCAGCTTAACGTCGGCTCACGTAGGTTATGGGGCCAACGTCCTGACTTTC. The full variable domain, its missing parts supplied by reference TRBV11-1 and TRBJ2-6, is EAEVAQSPRYKITEKSQAVAFWCDPISGHATLYWYRQILGQGPELLVQFQDESVVDDSQLPKDRFSAERLKGVDSTLKIQPAELGDSAMYLCASSLTSAHVGYGANVLTFGAGSRLTVL.

This clonotype appeared a few times. The rearrangement uses TRBV5-6 and TRBJ1-2; no definite D call. The V gene's germline CDR1 is SGHDT and CDR2 YYEEEE. The CDR3 covers 14 residues. Trimming left V 2 bases short and J 0 bases short, with 8 bases between. In DNA form, the CDR3 reads TGTGCCAGCAGCTTTGGACTCTCTAACTATGGCTACACCTTC. It translates to CASSFGLSNYGYTF.

The sample holds one count of this clonotype. J is TRBJ2-3 and V is TRBV27; 8 positions agree with TRBD2. Germline CDR1 reads MNHEY; CDR2 reads SMNVEV (reference sequence). This CDR3 has 16 residues. The J segment lost 4 bases and the V segment lost 4 bases, leaving 10 bases of the junction unmatched. The CDR3 DNA reads TGTGCCAGCAGTTCCGTCGGTGGCGGGAGGCCAGATACGCAGTATTTT. Its translation: CASSSVGGGRPDTQYF.

This clonotype was seen a handful of times. This chain joins TRBV20-1 and TRBJ2-1; D possibly matches TRBD1 or TRBD2 (6 bases each). The CDR3 sequence is 15 residues long. Trimming cost V 0 bases and J 4 bases, with 13 bases left between them. Germline CDR1 is DFQATT and CDR2 is SNEGSKA (reference sequence). In DNA, the CDR3 is TGCAGTGCTAGAGATGGCGGGACATCTTACAATGAGCAGTTCTTC. Translated, it gives CSARDGGTSYNEQFF.

The V call is TRBV7-9, the J call TRBJ1-3; 10 bases agree with TRBD1. This CDR3 region has 15 residues. Germline assignment: CDR1 SEHNR and CDR2 FQNEAQ (reference sequence). V shed 6 bases, J shed 4 bases, and the junction held 6 bases outside the gene matches. CDR3 sequence: CASRAGTGAGNTIYF. Here the CDR3 DNA reads TGTGCCAGCAGGGCCGGGACAGGGGCAGGAAACACCATATATTTT.

The genes are TRBV6-5 and TRBJ2-5, with D possibly matching TRBD2 (7 bases). The germline CDR1 and CDR2 sequences are MNHEY and SVGAGI. The V end lost 0 bases, the J end lost 5 bases, and 10 bases lay between the germline ends. This CDR3 spans 14 amino acids. The CDR3 bases are TGTGCCAGCAGTTACTCGGGGGGGCTGGAGACCCAGTACTTC. Translated: CASSYSGGLETQYF.

This clonotype has just a few counts. The chain recombines TRBV12-3 or TRBV12-4 with TRBJ1-1; D is uncertain. V lost 10 bases and J lost 4, with 7 bases in between. The CDR3 sequence is 10 residues long. Here the CDR3 DNA reads TGTGCCACCATTCGCACTGAAGCTTTCTTT. Protein: CATIRTEAFF.

V and J are TRBV12-3 or TRBV12-4 and TRBJ2-2, with a possible D match to TRBD1 (6 bases). Trimming removed 3 bases from V and 5 bases from J, with 25 bases in between. There are 19 residues in the CDR3. The CDR3 coding sequence is TGTGCCAGCAGTTTTAGCCCCCTTCTGCGGACAGCGTGGACCGGGGAGCTGTTTTTT. It encodes CASSFSPLLRTAWTGELFF.

DNA of the CDR3: TGTGCCATCAGTGACCCCCAGTCCTACGAGCAGTACTTC. Translation gives CAISDPQSYEQYF. The rearrangement joins TRBV10-3 to TRBJ2-7, with D hard to call. V lost 3 bases and J lost 1, with 7 bases in between. Germline V gene data show CDR1 as ENHRY and CDR2 as SYGVKD. The CDR3 length is 13 residues.

The chain couples TRBV7-8 to TRBJ2-7; TRBD1 might be the D (5 bases). Germline loops: CDR1 SGHVS, CDR2 FQNEAQ. The CDR3 has 15 amino acids. Trimming removed 5 bases from V and 7 bases from J, with 21 bases in between. CDR3 sequence reads: CASSAFRTPFLEQYF. CDR3 coding DNA: TGTGCCAGCAGCGCCTTTAGGACACCCTTCTTGGAGCAGTACTTC.

For the CDR3, the DNA is TGCAGCGTTGCCTGCTTTTGCCAGGGGGCCTACGAGCAGTACTTC. The encoded protein is CSVACFCQGAYEQYF. The chain combines TRBV29-1 with TRBJ2-7; 7 bases align to TRBD1. Germline V gene lookup returns CDR1 SQVTM and CDR2 ANQGSEA. V was pared by 4 bases and J by 2 bases, with 11 bases of the junction left unmatched. The CDR3 is made up of 15 amino acids.

This clonotype was counted a few times. The chain combines TRBV6-5 with TRBJ2-1; no clear D. Germline values: CDR1 MNHEY, CDR2 SVGAGI. V lost 2 bases and J 9 bases, leaving 14 bases between the germline ends. This CDR3 is 14 amino acids long. CDR3 sequence reads: CASSYPFPTGEQFF. The CDR3 DNA is TGTGCCAGCAGTTACCCTTTCCCCACCGGTGAGCAGTTCTTC.

The chain combines TRBV3-1 with TRBJ2-1; D assignment may be TRBD1 or TRBD2 (5 bases each). V gave up 1 base and J gave up 2 bases, with 9 bases separating them. CDR1 is LGHDT, CDR2 YNNKEL, per germline (reference sequence). This CDR3 is built from 15 residues. CDR3 sequence: CASSQGQGPYNEQFF. The CDR3 DNA reads as TGTGCCAGCAGCCAAGGGCAGGGACCCTACAATGAGCAGTTCTTC.

This clonotype was seen only a few times. V and J are TRBV20-1 and TRBJ1-1, with 7 bases matching TRBD1. CDR1 and CDR2 (germline): DFQATT, SNEGSKA (reference sequence). This CDR3 contains 14 residues. Trimming cost V 0 bases and J 7 bases; bases outside gene matches: 8. CDR3 loop: CSAREDRPNHEAFF. The CDR3 DNA reads TGCAGTGCTAGAGAGGACAGGCCAAATCATGAAGCTTTCTTT.

CDR3 in DNA: TGCGCCAGCAGCTTCAGTATCATGGGGGGATTCGCAGATACGCAGTATTTT. Its translation is CASSFSIMGGFADTQYF. This chain joins TRBV5-1 and TRBJ2-3; D might be TRBD2 (6 bases). The germline CDR1 and CDR2 sequences are SGHRS and YFSETQ. Deletions cut 2 bases from V and 4 bases from J, with 20 bases between. CDR3 length: 17 residues.

This clonotype showed up many times. The V gene is TRBV4-3, the J gene TRBJ2-7; 10 bases are shared with TRBD2. CDR1 is LGHNA, CDR2 YSLEER, per germline. V lost 3 bases, J lost 6 bases, and 8 bases stayed unmatched. CDR3 length equals 15 residues. The CDR3 region has the DNA TGCGCCAGCAGCCAGCTAGCGGGAGTCCCCTCCGAGCAGTACTTC. The encoded protein is CASSQLAGVPSEQYF.

This clonotype was seen a few times. The chain is built from TRBV7-6 and TRBJ2-7, with D tentatively TRBD2 (6 bases). The CDR3 spans 16 residues. V was clipped by 5 bases and J by 2 bases, with 19 bases between them. Germline V gene lookup returns CDR1 SGHVS and CDR2 FNYEAQ. The CDR3 coding sequence is TGTGCCAGCAGCCCTACCGTGGGGGGAATTCCCTACGAGCAGTACTTC. This gives the protein CASSPTVGGIPYEQYF. Combining the CDR3 with reference TRBV7-6 and TRBJ2-7 gives the whole variable domain GAGVSQSPRYKVTKRGQDVALRCDPISGHVSLYWYRQALGQGPEFLTYFNYEAQQDKSGLPNDRFSAERPEGSISTLTIQRTEQRDSAMYRCASSPTVGGIPYEQYFGPGTRLTVT.

This clonotype was seen only a few times. The chain recombines TRBV4-1 with TRBJ2-2; tentative D call: TRBD1 (6 bases). CDR1 MGHRA and CDR2 YSYEKL come from the germline V gene. CDR3 size: 15 residues. The V end was cut by 0 bases, the J end by 6 bases, with 11 bases between. The CDR3 DNA sequence: TGCGCCAGCAGCCAAGATTCAGGGGTGGCCGGGGAGCTGTTTTTT. This translates into CASSQDSGVAGELFF.

This rearrangement joins TRBV12-3 or TRBV12-4 to TRBJ2-1; the match to TRBD1 covers 8 bases. The trim removed 4 bases at V and 6 bases at J, leaving 8 bases unmatched. This CDR3 spans 15 amino acids. CDR3 loop: CASSYLRGLGNEQFF. The CDR3 DNA reads as TGTGCCAGCAGTTACCTCAGGGGGCTTGGCAATGAGCAGTTCTTC.

V gene TRBV4-3 combines with J gene TRBJ2-7; 7 nucleotides agree with TRBD1. The CDR3 covers 15 residues. Germline CDR1 LGHNA, CDR2 YSLEER. The V segment lost 0 bases and the J segment 2 bases; nucleotides outside the gene matches: 4. The CDR3 DNA sequence: TGCGCCAGCAGCCAAGATCGGGGACAGCCCTACGAGCAGTACTTC. The encoded protein is CASSQDRGQPYEQYF.

The chain links TRBV12-3 or TRBV12-4 to TRBJ2-3, with D possibly matching TRBD2 (6 bases). This CDR3 comprises 16 residues. V lost 6 bases, J lost 0 bases, and 16 bases lay in between. Written as DNA, the CDR3 is TGTGCCAGCAGAGCCGAACTAGCCCCTAGCACAGATACGCAGTATTTT. Amino acids: CASRAELAPSTDTQYF.

The chain combines TRBV7-8 with TRBJ2-1; 7 bases align to TRBD1. This CDR3 contains 15 residues. Germline V CDR1 and CDR2: SGHVS, FQNEAQ. With 5 bases clipped from V and 2 bases from J, the junction kept 6 bases outside the gene matches. CDR3 protein: CASSLRTGTYNEQFF. The DNA of the CDR3 is TGTGCCAGCAGCCTACGGACAGGCACCTACAATGAGCAGTTCTTC.

The chain couples TRBV6-2 or TRBV6-3 to TRBJ2-1, with D perhaps matching TRBD1 (6 bases). Germline CDR1 reads MNHEY; CDR2 reads SVGEGT. Trimming pared 7 bases from V and 5 bases from J, leaving 18 bases between. The CDR3 loop spans 15 amino acids. The CDR3 is CASTAPGTTHNEQFF. The CDR3 DNA is TGTGCCAGCACCGCACCCGGGACAACGCACAATGAGCAGTTCTTC.

This clonotype was counted many times. The chain employs TRBV9 and TRBJ2-3, with TRBD2 matching over 10 bases. CDR3 size: 17 residues. The germline V gene encodes CDR1 SGDLS and CDR2 YYNGEE. The V gene end was trimmed by 7 bases and the J gene end by 2 bases; junction bases not matched to a gene: 13. CDR3 in amino acids: CASGDHLSGGATDTQYF. In nucleotides, the CDR3 is TGTGCCAGCGGGGACCATCTGAGCGGGGGGGCCACAGATACGCAGTATTTT.